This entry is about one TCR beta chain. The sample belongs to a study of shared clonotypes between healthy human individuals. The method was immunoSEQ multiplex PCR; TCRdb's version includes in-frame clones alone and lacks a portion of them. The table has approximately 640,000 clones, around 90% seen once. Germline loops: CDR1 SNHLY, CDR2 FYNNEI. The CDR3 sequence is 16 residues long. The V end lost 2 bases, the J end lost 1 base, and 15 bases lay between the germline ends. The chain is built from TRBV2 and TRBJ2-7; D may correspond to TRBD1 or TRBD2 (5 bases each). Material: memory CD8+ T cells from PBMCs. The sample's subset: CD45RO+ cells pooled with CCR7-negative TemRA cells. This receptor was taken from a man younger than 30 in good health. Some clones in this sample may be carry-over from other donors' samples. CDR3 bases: TGTGCCAGCAGTGAACAGGGCGGGTTCGTATCCTACGAGCAGTACTTC. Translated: CASSEQGGFVSYEQYF.